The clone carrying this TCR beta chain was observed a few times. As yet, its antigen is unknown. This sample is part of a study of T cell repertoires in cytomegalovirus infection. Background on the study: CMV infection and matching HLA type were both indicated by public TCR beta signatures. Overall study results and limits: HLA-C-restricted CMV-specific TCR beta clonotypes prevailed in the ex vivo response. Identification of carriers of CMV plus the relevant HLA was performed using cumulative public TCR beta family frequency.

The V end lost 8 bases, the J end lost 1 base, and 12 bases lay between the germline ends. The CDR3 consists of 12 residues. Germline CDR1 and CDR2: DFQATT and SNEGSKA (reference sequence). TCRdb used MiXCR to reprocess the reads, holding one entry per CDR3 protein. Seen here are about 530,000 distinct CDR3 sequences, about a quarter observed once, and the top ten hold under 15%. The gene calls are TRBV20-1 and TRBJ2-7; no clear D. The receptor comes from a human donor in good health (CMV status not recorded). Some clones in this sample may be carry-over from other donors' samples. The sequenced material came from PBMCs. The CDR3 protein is CSPAQYSYEQYF. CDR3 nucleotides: TGCAGTCCTGCACAGTATTCCTACGAGCAGTACTTC.